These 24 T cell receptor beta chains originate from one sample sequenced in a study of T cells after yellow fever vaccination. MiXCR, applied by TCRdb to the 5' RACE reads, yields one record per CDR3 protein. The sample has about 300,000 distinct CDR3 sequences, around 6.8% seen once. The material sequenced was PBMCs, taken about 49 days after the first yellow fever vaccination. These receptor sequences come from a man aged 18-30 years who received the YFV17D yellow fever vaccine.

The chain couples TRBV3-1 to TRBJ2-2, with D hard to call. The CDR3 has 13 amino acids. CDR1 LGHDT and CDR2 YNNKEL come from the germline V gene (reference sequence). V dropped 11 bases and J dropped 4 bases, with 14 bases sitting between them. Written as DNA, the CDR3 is TGTGCCTGCGGCAGAGACTTCACCGGGGAGCTGTTTTTT. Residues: CACGRDFTGELFF.

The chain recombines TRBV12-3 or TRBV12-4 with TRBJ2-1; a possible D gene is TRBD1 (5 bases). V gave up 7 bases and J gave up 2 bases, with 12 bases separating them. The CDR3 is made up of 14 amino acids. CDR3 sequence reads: CASNLEGAYNEQFF. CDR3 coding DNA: TGTGCCAGCAACCTAGAAGGGGCCTACAATGAGCAGTTCTTC.

The CDR3 sequence: CASSSSDATYEKLFF. CDR3 sequence (DNA): TGTGCCAGCAGCTCCTCGGATGCAACTTACGAAAAACTGTTTTTT. This rearrangement joins TRBV7-8 to TRBJ1-4; D is uncertain. With 4 bases removed from V and 8 bases from J, the gap between germline ends came to 17 bases. The CDR3 sequence is 15 residues long. Germline V gene data show CDR1 as SGHVS and CDR2 as FQNEAQ.

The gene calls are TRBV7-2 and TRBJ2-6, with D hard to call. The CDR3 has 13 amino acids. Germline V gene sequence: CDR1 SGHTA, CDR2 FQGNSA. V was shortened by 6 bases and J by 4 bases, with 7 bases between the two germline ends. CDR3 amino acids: CASRFQGANVLTF. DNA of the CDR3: TGTGCCAGCAGATTTCAGGGGGCCAACGTCCTGACTTTC.

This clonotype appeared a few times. CDR3 in amino acids: CSASWGVAKNIQYF. CDR3 DNA sequence: TGCAGTGCTAGTTGGGGGGTAGCCAAAAACATTCAGTACTTC. The chain couples TRBV20-1 to TRBJ2-4; a possible D gene is TRBD2 (6 bases). V lost 3 bases, J lost 0 bases, and 9 bases lay in between. Germline CDR1 and CDR2: DFQATT and SNEGSKA (reference sequence). The CDR3 contains 14 residues.

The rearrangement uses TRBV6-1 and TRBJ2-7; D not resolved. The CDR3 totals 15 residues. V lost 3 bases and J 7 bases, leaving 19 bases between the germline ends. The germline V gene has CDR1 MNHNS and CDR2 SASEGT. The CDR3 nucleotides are TGTGCCAGCAGTGACCGACTCCCTCGTCTACGGGAGCAGTACGTC. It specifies CASSDRLPRLREQYV.

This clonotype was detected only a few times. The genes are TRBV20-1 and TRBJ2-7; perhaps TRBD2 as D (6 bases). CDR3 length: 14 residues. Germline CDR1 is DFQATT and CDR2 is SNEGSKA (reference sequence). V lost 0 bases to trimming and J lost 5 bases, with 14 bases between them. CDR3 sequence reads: CSARDPRRGNEQYF. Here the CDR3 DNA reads TGCAGTGCTAGAGATCCACGGCGGGGAAACGAGCAGTACTTC.

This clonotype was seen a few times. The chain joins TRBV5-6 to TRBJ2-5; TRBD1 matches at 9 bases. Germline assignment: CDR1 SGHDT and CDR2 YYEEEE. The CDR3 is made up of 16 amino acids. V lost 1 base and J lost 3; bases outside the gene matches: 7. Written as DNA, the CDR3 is TGTGCCAGCAGCTTGTTCCGGACAGGGGTAAAAGAGACCCAGTACTTC. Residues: CASSLFRTGVKETQYF. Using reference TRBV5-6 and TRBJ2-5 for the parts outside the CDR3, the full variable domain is DAGVTQSPTHLIKTRGQQVTLRCSPKSGHDTVSWYQQALGQGPQFIFQYYEEEERQRGNFPDRFSGHQFPNYSSELNVNALLLGDSALYLCASSLFRTGVKETQYFGPGTRLLVL.

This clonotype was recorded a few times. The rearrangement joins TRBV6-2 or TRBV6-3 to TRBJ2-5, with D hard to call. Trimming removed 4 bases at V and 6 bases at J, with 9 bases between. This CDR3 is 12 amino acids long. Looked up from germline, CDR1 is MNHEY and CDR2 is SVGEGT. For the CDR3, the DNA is TGTGCCAGCAGTTGGGGTGGGCAGACCCAGTACTTC. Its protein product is CASSWGGQTQYF.

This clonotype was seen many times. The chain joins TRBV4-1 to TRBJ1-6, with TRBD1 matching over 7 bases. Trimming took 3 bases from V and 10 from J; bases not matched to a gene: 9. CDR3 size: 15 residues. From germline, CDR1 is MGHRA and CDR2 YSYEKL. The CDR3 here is CASSQEPQGSSPLHF. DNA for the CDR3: TGCGCCAGCAGCCAGGAACCACAGGGGAGCTCACCCCTCCACTTT.

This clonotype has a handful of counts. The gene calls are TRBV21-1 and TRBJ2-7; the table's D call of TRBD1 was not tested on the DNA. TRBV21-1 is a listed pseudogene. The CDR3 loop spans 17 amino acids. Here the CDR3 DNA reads TGTGCCAGCAGCAAGTCCATACAACCGAAGACAGACTACGAGCAGTACGTC. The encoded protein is CASSKSIQPKTDYEQYV.

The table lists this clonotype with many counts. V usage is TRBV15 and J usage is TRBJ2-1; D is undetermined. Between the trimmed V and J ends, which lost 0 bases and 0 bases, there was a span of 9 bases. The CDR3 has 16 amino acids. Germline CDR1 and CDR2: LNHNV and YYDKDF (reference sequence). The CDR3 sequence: CATSRDMLSSYNEQFF. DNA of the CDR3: TGTGCCACCAGCAGAGATATGCTGAGCTCCTACAATGAGCAGTTCTTC.

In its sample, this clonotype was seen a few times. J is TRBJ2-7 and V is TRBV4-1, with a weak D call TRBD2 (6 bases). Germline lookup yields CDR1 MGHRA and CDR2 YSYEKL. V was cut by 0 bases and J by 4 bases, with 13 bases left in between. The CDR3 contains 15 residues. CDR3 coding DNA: TGCGCCAGCAGCCAAGAAGACGGAGGGCCTTACGAGCAGTACTTC. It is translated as CASSQEDGGPYEQYF.

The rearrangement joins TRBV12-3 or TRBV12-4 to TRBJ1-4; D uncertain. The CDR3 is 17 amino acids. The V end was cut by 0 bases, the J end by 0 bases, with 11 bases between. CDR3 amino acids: CASSLAPATATNEKLFF. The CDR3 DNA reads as TGTGCCAGCAGTTTAGCGCCAGCCACAGCAACTAATGAAAAACTGTTTTTT.

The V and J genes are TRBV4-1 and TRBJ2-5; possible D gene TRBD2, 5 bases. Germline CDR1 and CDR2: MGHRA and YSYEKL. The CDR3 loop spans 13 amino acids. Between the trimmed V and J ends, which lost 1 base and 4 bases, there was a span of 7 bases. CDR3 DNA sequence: TGCGCCAGCAGCCAAGTGGAGGTAGAGACCCAGTACTTC. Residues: CASSQVEVETQYF.

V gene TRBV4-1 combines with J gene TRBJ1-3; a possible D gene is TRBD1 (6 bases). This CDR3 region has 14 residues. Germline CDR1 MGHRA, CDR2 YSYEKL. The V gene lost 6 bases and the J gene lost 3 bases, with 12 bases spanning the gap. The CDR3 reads CASRPPGDGNTIYF. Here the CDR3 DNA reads TGCGCCAGCAGACCCCCAGGGGATGGAAACACCATATATTTT.

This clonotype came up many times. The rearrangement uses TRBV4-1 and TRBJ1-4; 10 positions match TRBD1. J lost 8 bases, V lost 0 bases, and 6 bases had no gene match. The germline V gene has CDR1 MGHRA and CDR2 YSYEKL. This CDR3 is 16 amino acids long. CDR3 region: CASSQDPGTGAEKLFF. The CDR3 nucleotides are TGCGCCAGCAGCCAAGATCCCGGGACAGGGGCGGAAAAACTGTTTTTT.

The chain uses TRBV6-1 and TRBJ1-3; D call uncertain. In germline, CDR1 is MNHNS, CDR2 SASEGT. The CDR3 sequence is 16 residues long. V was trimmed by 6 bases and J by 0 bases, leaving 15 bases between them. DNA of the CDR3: TGTGCCAGCAGGACACTTCCCAGCCGCTCTGGAAACACCATATATTTT. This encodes CASRTLPSRSGNTIYF.

The CDR3 DNA sequence: TGCGCCAGCAGCTTGATTGGGTCGGGCGGGACTCTCACAGATACGCAGTATTTT. Amino acids: CASSLIGSGGTLTDTQYF. The V and J genes are TRBV5-1 and TRBJ2-3, with a weak D call TRBD2 (6 bases). The CDR3 sequence is 18 residues long. Germline V gene lookup returns CDR1 SGHRS and CDR2 YFSETQ. V was cut by 1 base and J by 2 bases, with 20 bases left in between.

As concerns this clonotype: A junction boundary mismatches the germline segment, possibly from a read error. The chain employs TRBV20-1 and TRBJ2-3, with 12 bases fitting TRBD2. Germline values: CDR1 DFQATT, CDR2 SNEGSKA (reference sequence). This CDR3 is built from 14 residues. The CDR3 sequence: CCARLAGESDTQYF. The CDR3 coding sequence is TGCTGTGCCAGACTAGCGGGGGAATCAGATACGCAGTATTTT.

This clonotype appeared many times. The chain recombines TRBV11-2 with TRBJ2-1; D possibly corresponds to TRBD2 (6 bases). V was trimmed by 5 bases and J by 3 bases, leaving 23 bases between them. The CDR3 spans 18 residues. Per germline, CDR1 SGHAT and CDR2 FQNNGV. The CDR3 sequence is CASSPRPRTTSFYNEQFF. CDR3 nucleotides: TGTGCCAGCAGCCCACGCCCGAGGACTACCTCATTCTACAATGAGCAGTTCTTC. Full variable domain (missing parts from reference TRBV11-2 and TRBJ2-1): EAGVAQSPRYKIIEKRQSVAFWCNPISGHATLYWYQQILGQGPKLLIQFQNNGVVDDSQLPKDRFSAERLKGVDSTLKIQPAKLEDSAVYLCASSPRPRTTSFYNEQFFGPGTRLTVL.

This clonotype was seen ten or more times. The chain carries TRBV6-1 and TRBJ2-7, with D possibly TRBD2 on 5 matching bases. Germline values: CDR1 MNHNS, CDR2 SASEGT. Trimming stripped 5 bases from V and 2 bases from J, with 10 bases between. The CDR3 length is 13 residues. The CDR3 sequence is CASSPGFPYEQYF. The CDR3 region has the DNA TGTGCCAGCAGTCCGGGATTCCCCTACGAGCAGTACTTC.

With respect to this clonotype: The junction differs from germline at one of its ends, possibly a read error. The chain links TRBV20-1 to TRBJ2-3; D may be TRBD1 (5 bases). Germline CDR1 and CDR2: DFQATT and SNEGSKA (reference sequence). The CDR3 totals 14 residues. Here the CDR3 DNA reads TGCTGTGCTAGGACGCCCTGGGGCGCAGATACGCAGTATTTT. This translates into CCARTPWGADTQYF.

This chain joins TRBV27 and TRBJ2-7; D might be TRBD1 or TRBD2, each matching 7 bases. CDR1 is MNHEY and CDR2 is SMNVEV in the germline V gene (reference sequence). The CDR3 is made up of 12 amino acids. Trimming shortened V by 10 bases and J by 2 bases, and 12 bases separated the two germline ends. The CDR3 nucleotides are TGTGCCACCAGGGGGAGGGCCTACGAGCAGTACTTC. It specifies CATRGRAYEQYF.